This T cell receptor (beta chain) was captured in a study of PD-1 blockade in classical Hodgkin lymphoma. Study summary: It was nivolumab at 3 mg/kg, given intravenously every 2 weeks, that patients received.

TCRdb's copy holds only in-frame clones and misses some; the assay was immunoSEQ multiplex PCR. The sample has some 27,000 clones; just under 80% are singletons. Study-wide points: Before treatment, TCR diversity in newly diagnosed patients was reportedly lower than in healthy donors.

Trimming took 6 bases from V and 5 from J, leaving 6 bases between them. The CDR3 is made up of 11 amino acids. Germline-derived CDR1 and CDR2 are SNHLY and FYNNEI. Time point described: cycle 4 day 1 (C4D1), after 6 weeks of nivolumab. Following autologous stem cell transplantation, relapse occurred in every patient, and exposure to brentuximab vedotin varied. As to this clone: What it recognizes is unknown.

V is TRBV2 and J is TRBJ2-3; D unresolved. This TCR came from a human donor with classical Hodgkin lymphoma. The specimen comprised peripheral blood mononuclear cells (PBMCs), sampled before the fourth cycle of nivolumab. CDR3 coding DNA: TGTGCCAGCAGGTATGGAGATACGCAGTATTTT. This sequence encodes CASRYGDTQYF.